These 8 T cell receptor beta chains were all obtained from the same sample, sequenced in a study of beta chain features in type 1 diabetes. cDNA synthesis used the whole RNA isolate, giving expressed TCRB sequences. TCRdb's table, derived via immunoSEQ multiplex PCR, lists solely in-frame clones and lacks some. The sample lists more than 300,000 clones, about 16% occurring once. The material sequenced was naive CD4+ T cells from blood. These receptors all stem from a woman aged 18-29 years in good health.

The sample holds a few counts of this clone. The chain uses TRBV30 and TRBJ2-1; 11 bases line up with TRBD2. J was trimmed by 2 bases and V by 3 bases; bases with no gene match: 12. Germline values: CDR1 GTSNPN, CDR2 SVGIG (reference sequence). The CDR3 has 18 amino acids. CDR3 amino acids: CAWRSIPSGRPTYNEQFF. The CDR3 coding sequence is TGTGCCTGGAGATCTATCCCTAGCGGGAGGCCCACCTACAATGAGCAGTTCTTC.

This clone was counted only a few times. This chain joins TRBV5-1 and TRBJ2-7; TRBD2 aligns across 8 bases. Germline V gene lookup returns CDR1 SGHRS and CDR2 YFSETQ. The CDR3 is 14 residues long. The J segment lost 1 base and the V segment lost 7 bases, leaving 7 bases of the junction unmatched. The DNA for the CDR3 is TGCGCCAGCGCCCTTGTAGCGGGATCCTACGAGCAGTACTTC. This codes for CASALVAGSYEQYF.

Here the CDR3 reads CASSLKQGGIRYTF. CDR3 in DNA: TGTGCCAGCAGCTTGAAGCAGGGTGGGATTCGCTACACCTTC. This rearrangement joins TRBV5-6 to TRBJ1-2; D is perhaps TRBD1 (5 bases). The CDR3 length is 14 residues. V dropped 1 base and J dropped 9 bases, with 16 bases sitting between them. CDR1 is SGHDT and CDR2 is YYEEEE in the germline V gene.

The V call is TRBV7-2, the J call TRBJ2-1, with a weak D call TRBD2 (6 bases). This CDR3 has 12 residues. The germline CDR1 and CDR2 sequences are SGHTA and FQGNSA. Trimming removed 5 bases at V and 13 bases at J, with 15 bases between. The CDR3 is CASSLTPSVQFF. The CDR3, as DNA: TGTGCCAGCAGCCTCACCCCTAGCGTTCAGTTCTTC.

J is TRBJ2-7 and V is TRBV19; D may be TRBD1 (6 bases). V gave up 0 bases and J gave up 2 bases, with 11 bases separating them. Germline V gives CDR1 LNHDA, CDR2 SQIVND (reference sequence). This CDR3 is built from 15 residues. CDR3 sequence reads: CASSIDRRDTYEQYF. In nucleotides, the CDR3 is TGTGCCAGTAGTATAGATCGCCGGGACACCTACGAGCAGTACTTC.

The rearrangement joins TRBV5-1 to TRBJ2-2; a possible D gene is TRBD2 (6 bases). V dropped 4 bases and J dropped 5 bases, with 18 bases sitting between them. The germline CDR1 and CDR2 sequences are SGHRS and YFSETQ. The CDR3 sequence is 16 residues long. The CDR3 is CASSPLGTGRTGELFF. The CDR3 DNA reads TGCGCCAGCAGCCCATTAGGCACCGGGAGAACCGGGGAGCTGTTTTTT.

This clone was counted a few times. This chain links TRBV7-9 with TRBJ2-5; possible D gene TRBD2, 5 bases. Trimming took off 2 bases at V and 5 bases at J, with 12 bases between the two ends. Germline lookup yields CDR1 SEHNR and CDR2 FQNEAQ (reference sequence). This CDR3 comprises 14 residues. The CDR3 DNA reads as TGTGCCAGCAGCTTAAGAGGGCAAGGGGAGACCCAGTACTTC. Translating it yields CASSLRGQGETQYF.

In this sample, this clone turned up a few times. V gene TRBV18 combines with J gene TRBJ2-2, with D uncertain. Trimming took off 3 bases at V and 1 base at J, with 9 bases between the two ends. Germline lookup yields CDR1 KGHSH and CDR2 LQKENI. The CDR3 length is 15 residues. This CDR3 reads CASSPSRKNTGELFF. The CDR3 DNA follows: TGTGCCAGCTCACCGAGCAGGAAGAACACCGGGGAGCTGTTTTTT.